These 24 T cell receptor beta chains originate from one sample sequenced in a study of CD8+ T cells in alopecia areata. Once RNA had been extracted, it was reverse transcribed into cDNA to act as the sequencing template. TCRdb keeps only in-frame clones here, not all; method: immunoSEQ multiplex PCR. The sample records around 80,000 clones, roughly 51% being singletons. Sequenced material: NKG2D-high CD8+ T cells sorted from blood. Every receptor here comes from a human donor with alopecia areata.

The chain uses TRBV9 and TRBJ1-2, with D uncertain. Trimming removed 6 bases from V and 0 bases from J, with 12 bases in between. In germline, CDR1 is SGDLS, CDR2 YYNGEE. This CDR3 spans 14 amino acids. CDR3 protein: CASTSAGANYGYTF. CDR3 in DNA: TGTGCCAGCACTAGCGCCGGGGCTAACTATGGCTACACCTTC. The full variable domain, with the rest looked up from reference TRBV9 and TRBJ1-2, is DSGVTQTPKHLITATGQRVTLRCSPRSGDLSVYWYQQSLDQGLQFLIQYYNGEERAKGNILERFSAQQFPDLHSELNLSSLELGDSALYFCASTSAGANYGYTFGSGTRLTVV.

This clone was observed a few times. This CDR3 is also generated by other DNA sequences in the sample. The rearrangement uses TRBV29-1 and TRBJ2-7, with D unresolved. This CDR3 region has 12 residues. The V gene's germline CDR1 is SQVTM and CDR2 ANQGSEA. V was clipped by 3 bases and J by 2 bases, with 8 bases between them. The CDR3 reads CSVEPRPYEQYF. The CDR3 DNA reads TGCAGCGTTGAGCCCCGTCCCTACGAGCAGTACTTC.

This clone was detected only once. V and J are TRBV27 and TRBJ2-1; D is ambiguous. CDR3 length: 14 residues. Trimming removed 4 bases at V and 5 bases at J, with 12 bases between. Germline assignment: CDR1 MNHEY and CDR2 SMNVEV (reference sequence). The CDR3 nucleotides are TGTGCCAGCAGTTCCCCTTCGACTCACAATGAGCAGTTCTTC. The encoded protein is CASSSPSTHNEQFF.

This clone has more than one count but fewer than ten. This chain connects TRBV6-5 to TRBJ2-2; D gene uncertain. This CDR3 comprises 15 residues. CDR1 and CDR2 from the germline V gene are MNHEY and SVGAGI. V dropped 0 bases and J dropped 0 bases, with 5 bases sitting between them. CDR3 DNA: TGTGCCAGCAGTTACTCAGTCCCGAACACCGGGGAGCTGTTTTTT. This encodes CASSYSVPNTGELFF.

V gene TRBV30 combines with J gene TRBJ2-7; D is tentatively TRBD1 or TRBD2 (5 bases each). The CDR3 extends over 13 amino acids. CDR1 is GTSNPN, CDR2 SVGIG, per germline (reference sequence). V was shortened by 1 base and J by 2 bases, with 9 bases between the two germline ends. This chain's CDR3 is CAWSEGTPYEQYF. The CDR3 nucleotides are TGTGCCTGGAGTGAAGGGACGCCCTACGAGCAGTACTTC. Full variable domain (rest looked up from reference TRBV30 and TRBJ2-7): SQTIHQWPATLVQPVGSPLSLECTVEGTSNPNLYWYRQAAGRGLQLLFYSVGIGQISSEVPQNLSASRPQDRQFILSSKKLLLSDSGFYLCAWSEGTPYEQYFGPGTRLTVT.

The CDR3 here is CSVEDRLGYTF. As DNA, the CDR3 is TGCAGCGTTGAGGACCGCCTTGGCTACACCTTC. V gene TRBV29-1 combines with J gene TRBJ1-2; D call uncertain. This CDR3 region has 11 residues. Germline CDR1 and CDR2: SQVTM and ANQGSEA. V lost 3 bases and J lost 7, with 9 bases in between.

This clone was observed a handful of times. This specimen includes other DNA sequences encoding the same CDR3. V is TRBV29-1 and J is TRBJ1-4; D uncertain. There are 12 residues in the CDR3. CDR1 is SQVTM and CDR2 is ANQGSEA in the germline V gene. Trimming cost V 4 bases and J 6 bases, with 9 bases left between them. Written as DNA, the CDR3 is TGCAGCGTTGTCACCGGGGATGAAAAACTGTTTTTT. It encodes CSVVTGDEKLFF.

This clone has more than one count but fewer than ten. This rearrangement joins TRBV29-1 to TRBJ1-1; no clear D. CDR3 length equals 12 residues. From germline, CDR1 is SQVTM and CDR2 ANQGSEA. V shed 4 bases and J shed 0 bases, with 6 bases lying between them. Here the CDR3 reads CSVAWVNTEAFF. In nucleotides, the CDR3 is TGCAGCGTTGCATGGGTGAACACTGAAGCTTTCTTT.

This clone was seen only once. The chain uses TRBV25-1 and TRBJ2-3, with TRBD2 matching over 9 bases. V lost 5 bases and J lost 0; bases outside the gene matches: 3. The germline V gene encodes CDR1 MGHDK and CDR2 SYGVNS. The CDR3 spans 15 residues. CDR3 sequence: CASSITSGSTDTQYF. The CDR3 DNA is TGTGCCAGCAGTATTACTAGCGGGAGCACAGATACGCAGTATTTT.

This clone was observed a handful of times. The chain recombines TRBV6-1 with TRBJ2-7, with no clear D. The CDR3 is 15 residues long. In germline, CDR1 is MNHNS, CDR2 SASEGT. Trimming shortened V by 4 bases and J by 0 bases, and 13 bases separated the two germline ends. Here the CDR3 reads CASSGEDGSSYEQYF. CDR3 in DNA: TGTGCCAGCAGTGGAGAAGACGGGTCCTCCTACGAGCAGTACTTC.

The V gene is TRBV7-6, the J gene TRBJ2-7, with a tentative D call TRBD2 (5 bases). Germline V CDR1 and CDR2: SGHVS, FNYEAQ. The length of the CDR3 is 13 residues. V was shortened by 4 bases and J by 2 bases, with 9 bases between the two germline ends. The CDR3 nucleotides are TGTGCCAGCAGCTCCGGGGTTCCCTACGAGCAGTACTTC. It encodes CASSSGVPYEQYF.

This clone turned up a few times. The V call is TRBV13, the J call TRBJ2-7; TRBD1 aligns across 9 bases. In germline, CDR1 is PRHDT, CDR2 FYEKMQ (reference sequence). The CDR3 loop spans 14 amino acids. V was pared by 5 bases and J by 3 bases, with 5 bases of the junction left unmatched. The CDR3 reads CASSLRDRDYEQYF. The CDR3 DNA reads TGTGCCAGCAGCCTCCGGGACAGGGACTACGAGCAGTACTTC.

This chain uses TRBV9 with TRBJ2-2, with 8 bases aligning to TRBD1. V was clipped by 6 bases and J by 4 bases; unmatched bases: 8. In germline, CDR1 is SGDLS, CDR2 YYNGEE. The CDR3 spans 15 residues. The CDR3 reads CASNSDRDGTGELFF. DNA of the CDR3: TGTGCCAGCAACTCGGACAGGGATGGCACCGGGGAGCTGTTTTTT.

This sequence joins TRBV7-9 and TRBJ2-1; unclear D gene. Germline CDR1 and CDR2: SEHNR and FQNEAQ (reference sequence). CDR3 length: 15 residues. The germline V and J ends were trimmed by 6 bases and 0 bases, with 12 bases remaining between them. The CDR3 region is CASRPAGYSYNEQFF. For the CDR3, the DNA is TGTGCCAGCAGGCCGGCCGGCTACTCCTACAATGAGCAGTTCTTC.

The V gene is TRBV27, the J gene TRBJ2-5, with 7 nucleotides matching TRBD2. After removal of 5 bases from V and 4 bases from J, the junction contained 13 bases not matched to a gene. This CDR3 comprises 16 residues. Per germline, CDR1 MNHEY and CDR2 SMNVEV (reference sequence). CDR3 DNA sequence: TGTGCCAGCAGTACCCATCAAGCGGGACGGGGAGAGACCCAGTACTTC. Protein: CASSTHQAGRGETQYF.

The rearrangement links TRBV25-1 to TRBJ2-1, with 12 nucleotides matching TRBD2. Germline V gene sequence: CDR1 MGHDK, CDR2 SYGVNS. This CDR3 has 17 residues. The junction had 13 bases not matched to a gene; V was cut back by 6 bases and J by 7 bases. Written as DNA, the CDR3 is TGTGCCAGCAGCACCCTACCGTTGACTAGCGGGAGAAATGAGCAGTTCTTC. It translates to CASSTLPLTSGRNEQFF.

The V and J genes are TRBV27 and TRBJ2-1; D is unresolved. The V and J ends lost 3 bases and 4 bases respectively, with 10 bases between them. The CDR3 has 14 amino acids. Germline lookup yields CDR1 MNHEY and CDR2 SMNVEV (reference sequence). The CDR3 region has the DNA TGTGCCAGCAGTTTCGGCATCTCTTACAATGAGCAGTTCTTC. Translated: CASSFGISYNEQFF.

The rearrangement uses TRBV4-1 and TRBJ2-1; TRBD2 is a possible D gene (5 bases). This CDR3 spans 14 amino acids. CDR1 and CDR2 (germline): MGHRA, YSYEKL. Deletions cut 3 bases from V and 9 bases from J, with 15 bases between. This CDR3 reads CASSQGLAYTEQFF. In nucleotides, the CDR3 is TGCGCCAGCAGCCAGGGTCTAGCTTATACTGAGCAGTTCTTC.

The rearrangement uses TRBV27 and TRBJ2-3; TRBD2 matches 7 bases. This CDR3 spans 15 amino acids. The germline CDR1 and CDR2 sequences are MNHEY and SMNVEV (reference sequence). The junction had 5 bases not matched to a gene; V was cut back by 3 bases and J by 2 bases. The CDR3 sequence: CASSFFGGFTDTQYF. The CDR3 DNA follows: TGTGCCAGCAGTTTTTTCGGGGGGTTCACAGATACGCAGTATTTT.

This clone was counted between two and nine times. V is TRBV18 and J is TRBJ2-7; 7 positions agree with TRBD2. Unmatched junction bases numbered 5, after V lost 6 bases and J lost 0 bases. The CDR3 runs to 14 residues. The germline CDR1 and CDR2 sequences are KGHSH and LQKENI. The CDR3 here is CASSPGGGSYEQYF. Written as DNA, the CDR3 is TGTGCCAGCTCCCCAGGCGGGGGCTCCTACGAGCAGTACTTC.

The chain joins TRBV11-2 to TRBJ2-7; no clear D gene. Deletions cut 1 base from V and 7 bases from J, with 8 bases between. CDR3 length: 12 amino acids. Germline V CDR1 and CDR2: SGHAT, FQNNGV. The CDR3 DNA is TGTGCCAGCAGCTTAGCTCCCCGGGAGCAGTACTTC. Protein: CASSLAPREQYF.

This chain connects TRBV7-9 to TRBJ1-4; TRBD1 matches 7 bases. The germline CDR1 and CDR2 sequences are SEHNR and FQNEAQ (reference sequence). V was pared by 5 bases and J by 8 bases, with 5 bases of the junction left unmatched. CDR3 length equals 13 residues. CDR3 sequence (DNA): TGTGCCAGCAGCGTAGGGGGCCGGGAAAAACTGTTTTTT. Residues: CASSVGGREKLFF.

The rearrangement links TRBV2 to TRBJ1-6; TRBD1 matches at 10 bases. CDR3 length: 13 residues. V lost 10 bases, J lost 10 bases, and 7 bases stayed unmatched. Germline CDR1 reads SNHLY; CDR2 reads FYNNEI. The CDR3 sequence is CAIRGTGESPLHF. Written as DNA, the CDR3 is TGTGCCATCAGGGGGACAGGGGAGTCACCCCTCCACTTT.

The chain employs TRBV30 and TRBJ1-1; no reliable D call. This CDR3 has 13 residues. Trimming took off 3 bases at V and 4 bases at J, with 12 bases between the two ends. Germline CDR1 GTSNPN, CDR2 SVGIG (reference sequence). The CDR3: CAWSIGASTEAFF. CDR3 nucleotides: TGTGCCTGGAGCATCGGCGCGTCCACTGAAGCTTTCTTT.